This T cell receptor (beta chain) is drawn from a study of beta chain features in type 1 diabetes. Study information: Cell yields, gender and age were similar in healthy donors and patients. General study findings and limits: Among all four CD4+ subsets, Type 1 diabetes patients had TCRB CDR3s that were moderately but significantly shorter.

The sequenced template was cDNA made from the entire isolated RNA. The repertoire was sequenced with immunoSEQ multiplex PCR; TCRdb's copy has only in-frame clones and lacks some. Among almost 350,000 clones listed, 20% were seen once. Germline assignment: CDR1 SQVTM and CDR2 ANQGSEA. The ends lost 6 bases at V and 4 bases at J; junction bases unmatched: 5. The CDR3 is 14 residues long. A word on this clone: Its cognate antigen is unknown. Other DNA sequences within the sample encode an identical CDR3.

The sequence was obtained from a woman younger than 30 in good health. This chain uses TRBV29-1 with TRBJ2-1; 11 bases line up with TRBD2. The source material was naive CD4+ T cells from blood. CDR3: CSVPGLAVYNEQFF. CDR3 sequence (DNA): TGCAGCGTCCCGGGACTAGCGGTATACAATGAGCAGTTCTTC.